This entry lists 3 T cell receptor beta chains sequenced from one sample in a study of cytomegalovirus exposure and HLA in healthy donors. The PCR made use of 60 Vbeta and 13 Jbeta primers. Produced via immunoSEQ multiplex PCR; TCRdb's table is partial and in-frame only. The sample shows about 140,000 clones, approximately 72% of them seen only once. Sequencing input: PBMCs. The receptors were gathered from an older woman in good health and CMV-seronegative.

CDR3 DNA sequence: TGTGCCAGCACGGAGGGGGGGGCTTCGATAGGGGAGCTGTTTTTT. It is translated as CASTEGGASIGELFF. The chain uses TRBV6-1 and TRBJ2-2, with D tentatively TRBD2 (7 bases). V dropped 7 bases and J dropped 8 bases, with 20 bases sitting between them. CDR3 length: 15 residues. The germline gives CDR1 MNHNS, CDR2 SASEGT.

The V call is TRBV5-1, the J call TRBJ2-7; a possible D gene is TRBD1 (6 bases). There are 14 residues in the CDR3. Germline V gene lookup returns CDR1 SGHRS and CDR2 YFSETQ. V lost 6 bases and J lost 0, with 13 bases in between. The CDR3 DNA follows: TGCGCCAGCACCCCCTCACAGGGCTCCTACGAGCAGTACTTC. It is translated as CASTPSQGSYEQYF. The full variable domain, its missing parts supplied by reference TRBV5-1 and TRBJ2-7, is KAGVTQTPRYLIKTRGQQVTLSCSPISGHRSVSWYQQTPGQGLQFLFEYFSETQRNKGNFPGRFSGRQFSNSRSEMNVSTLELGDSALYLCASTPSQGSYEQYFGPGTRLTVT.

CDR3 sequence reads: CASSFGGPLLEQFF. DNA of the CDR3: TGTGCCAGCAGCTTCGGGGGGCCTCTCCTCGAGCAGTTCTTC. The chain links TRBV7-2 to TRBJ2-1, with TRBD2 as a possible D gene (7 bases). Per the germline V gene, CDR1 is SGHTA and CDR2 is FQGNSA. The length of the CDR3 is 14 residues. V was shortened by 3 bases and J by 10 bases, with 16 bases between the two germline ends.